A selection of T cell receptor beta chains follows, all from one sample in a study of Graves' ophthalmopathy and Graves' hyperthyroidism. In TCRdb, the multiplex PCR reads were re-called with MiXCR into one record per CDR3 protein. The sample consists of 40,000 or so distinct CDR3 sequences, approximately 50% of them appearing once. The material sequenced was peripheral blood. The receptors shown here come from an adult woman with stable Graves' hyperthyroidism. Both conserved end residues are trimmed from each CDR3. Size is omitted from some rows. Given values are once, few, many or a class for expanded clones.

J gene,V gene,clone size,CDR3 protein
TRBJ2-7,TRBV3-1,many,ASSLELAGPYEQY
TRBJ2-5,TRBV28,many,ASMGRGEETQY
TRBJ2-1,TRBV20-1,-,STKTSDDEQF
TRBJ1-1,TRBV29-1,once,RLGTEAF
TRBJ1-1,TRBV29-1,-,SVGQGFNTEAF
TRBJ2-2,TRBV12-3/TRBV12-4,many,ASSPVGYTGELF
TRBJ2-3,TRBV5-1,many,ASRSGLAGEADTQY
TRBJ1-1,TRBV20-1,many,SALSPGGGRTEAF
TRBJ1-3,TRBV28,many,ASSLGNTIY
TRBJ2-7,TRBV5-1,-,ASSLWAGSGTTYEQY
TRBJ1-1,TRBV6-1,many,ASSEFRWYVNTEAF
TRBJ1-6,TRBV4-1,many,ASSQVSGNNSPLH
TRBJ2-2,TRBV24-1,many,ATRTPNTGELF
TRBJ1-2,TRBV5-1,many,ASSPDGNYGYT
TRBJ2-5,TRBV9,many,ASSVGQSRETQY
TRBJ2-5,TRBV20-1,-,SASMGREETQY
TRBJ1-3,TRBV28,many,ASSFRVWGNTIY
TRBJ2-2,TRBV19,many,ASSIGPTGDGELF
TRBJ2-2,TRBV11-1,many,ASSAGTGKDGELF
TRBJ2-5,TRBV20-1,once,SARVRGKETQY
TRBJ2-7,TRBV7-8,large,ASSHGTQPYEQY
TRBJ2-2,TRBV15,many,ATSRGTTGELF